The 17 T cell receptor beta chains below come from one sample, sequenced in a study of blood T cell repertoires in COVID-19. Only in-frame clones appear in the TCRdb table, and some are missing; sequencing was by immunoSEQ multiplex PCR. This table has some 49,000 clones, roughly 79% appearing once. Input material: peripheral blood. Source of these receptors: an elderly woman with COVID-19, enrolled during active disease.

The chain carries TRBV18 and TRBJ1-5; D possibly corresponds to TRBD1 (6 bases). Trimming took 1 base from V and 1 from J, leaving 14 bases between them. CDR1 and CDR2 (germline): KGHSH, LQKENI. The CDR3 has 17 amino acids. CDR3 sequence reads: CASSPQPSDRSNQPQHF. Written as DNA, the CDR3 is TGTGCCAGCTCACCACAGCCTTCTGACAGGAGCAATCAGCCCCAGCATTTT.

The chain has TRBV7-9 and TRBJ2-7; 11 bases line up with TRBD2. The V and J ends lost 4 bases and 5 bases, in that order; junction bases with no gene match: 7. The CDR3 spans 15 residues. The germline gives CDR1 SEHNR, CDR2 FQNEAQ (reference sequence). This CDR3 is CASSYASGRFDEQYF. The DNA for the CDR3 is TGTGCCAGCAGCTATGCTAGCGGGAGGTTCGACGAGCAGTACTTC.

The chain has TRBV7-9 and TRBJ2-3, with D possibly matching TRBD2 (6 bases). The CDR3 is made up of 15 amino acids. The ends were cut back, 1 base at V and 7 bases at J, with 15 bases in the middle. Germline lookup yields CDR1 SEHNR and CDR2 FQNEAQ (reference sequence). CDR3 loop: CASSLGDSYFYTQYF. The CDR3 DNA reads TGTGCCAGCAGCTTAGGGGACTCGTATTTTTATACGCAGTATTTT.

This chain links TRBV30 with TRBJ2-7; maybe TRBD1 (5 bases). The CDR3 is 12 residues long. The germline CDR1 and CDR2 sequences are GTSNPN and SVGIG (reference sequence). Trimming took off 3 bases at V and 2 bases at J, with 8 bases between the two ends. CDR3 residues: CAWRGRTYEQYF. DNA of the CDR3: TGTGCCTGGAGGGGGCGCACCTACGAGCAGTACTTC. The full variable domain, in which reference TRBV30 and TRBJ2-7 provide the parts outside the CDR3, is SQTIHQWPATLVQPVGSPLSLECTVEGTSNPNLYWYRQAAGRGLQLLFYSVGIGQISSEVPQNLSASRPQDRQFILSSKKLLLSDSGFYLCAWRGRTYEQYFGPGTRLTVT.

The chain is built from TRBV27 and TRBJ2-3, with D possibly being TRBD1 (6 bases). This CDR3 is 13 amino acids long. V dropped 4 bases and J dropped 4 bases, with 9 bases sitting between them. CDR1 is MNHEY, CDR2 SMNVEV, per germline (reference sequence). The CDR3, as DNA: TGTGCCAGCAGTTACAGGGTTTCAGATACGCAGTATTTT. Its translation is CASSYRVSDTQYF.

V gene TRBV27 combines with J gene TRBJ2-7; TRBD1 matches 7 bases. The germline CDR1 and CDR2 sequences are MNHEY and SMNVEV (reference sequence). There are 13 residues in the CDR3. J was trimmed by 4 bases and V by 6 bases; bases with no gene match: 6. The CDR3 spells CASRTGMDYEQYF. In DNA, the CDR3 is TGTGCCAGCAGGACAGGGATGGATTACGAGCAGTACTTC.

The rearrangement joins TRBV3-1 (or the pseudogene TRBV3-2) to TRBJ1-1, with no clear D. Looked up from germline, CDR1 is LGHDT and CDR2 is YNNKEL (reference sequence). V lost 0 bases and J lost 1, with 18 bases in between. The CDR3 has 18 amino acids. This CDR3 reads CASSQDYPTQSANTEAFF. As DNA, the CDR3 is TGTGCCAGCAGCCAAGATTATCCCACTCAAAGCGCGAACACTGAAGCTTTCTTT.

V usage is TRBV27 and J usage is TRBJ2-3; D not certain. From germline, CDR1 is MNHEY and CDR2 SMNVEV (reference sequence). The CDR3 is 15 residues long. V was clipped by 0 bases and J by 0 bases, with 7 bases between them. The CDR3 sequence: CASSLSAASTDTQYF. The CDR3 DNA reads TGTGCCAGCAGTTTATCGGCTGCTAGCACAGATACGCAGTATTTT.

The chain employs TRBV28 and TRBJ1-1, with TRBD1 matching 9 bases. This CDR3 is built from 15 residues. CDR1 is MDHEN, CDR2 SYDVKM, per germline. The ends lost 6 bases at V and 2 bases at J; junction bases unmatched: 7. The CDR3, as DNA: TGTGCCAGCAGCCCACAGGGGGCAGTTAACACTGAAGCTTTCTTT. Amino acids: CASSPQGAVNTEAFF.

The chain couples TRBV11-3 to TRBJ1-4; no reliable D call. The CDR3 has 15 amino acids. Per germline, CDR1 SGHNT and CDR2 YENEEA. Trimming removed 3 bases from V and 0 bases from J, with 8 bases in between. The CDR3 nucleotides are TGTGCCAGCAGCTTGTCGTCGGCAACTAATGAAAAACTGTTTTTT. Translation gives CASSLSSATNEKLFF. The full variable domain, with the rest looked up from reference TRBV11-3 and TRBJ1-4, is EAGVVQSPRYKIIEKKQPVAFWCNPISGHNTLYWYLQNLGQGPELLIRYENEEAVDDSQLPKDRFSAERLKGVDSTLKIQPAELGDSAVYLCASSLSSATNEKLFFGSGTQLSVL.

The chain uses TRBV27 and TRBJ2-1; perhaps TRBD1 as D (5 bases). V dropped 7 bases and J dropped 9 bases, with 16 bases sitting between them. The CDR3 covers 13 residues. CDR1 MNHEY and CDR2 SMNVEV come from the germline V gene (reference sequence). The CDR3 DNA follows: TGTGCCAGCACCCCGTGGGGTCAGGGTGAGCAGTTCTTC. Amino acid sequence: CASTPWGQGEQFF.

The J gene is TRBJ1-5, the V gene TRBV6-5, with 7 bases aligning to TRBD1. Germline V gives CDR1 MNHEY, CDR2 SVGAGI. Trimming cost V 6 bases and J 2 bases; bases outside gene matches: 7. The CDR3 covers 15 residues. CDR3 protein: CASSLSDRGNQPQHF. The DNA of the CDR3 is TGTGCCAGCAGCCTATCAGACAGGGGCAATCAGCCCCAGCATTTT.

CDR3 in amino acids: CASRPSPDLNEQFF. CDR3 in DNA: TGTGCCAGCAGACCTAGTCCCGATCTCAATGAGCAGTTCTTC. This chain links TRBV27 with TRBJ2-1; D gene uncertain. The CDR3 runs to 14 residues. Germline V lookup: CDR1 MNHEY, CDR2 SMNVEV (reference sequence). Trimming removed 6 bases from V and 6 bases from J, with 15 bases in between.

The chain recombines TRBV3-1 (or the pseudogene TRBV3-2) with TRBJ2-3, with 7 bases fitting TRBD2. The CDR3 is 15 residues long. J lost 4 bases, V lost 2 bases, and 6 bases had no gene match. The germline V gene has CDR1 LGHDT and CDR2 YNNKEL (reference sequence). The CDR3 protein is CASSQYRTSPDTQYF. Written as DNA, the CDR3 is TGTGCCAGCAGCCAATATAGGACTAGTCCAGATACGCAGTATTTT.

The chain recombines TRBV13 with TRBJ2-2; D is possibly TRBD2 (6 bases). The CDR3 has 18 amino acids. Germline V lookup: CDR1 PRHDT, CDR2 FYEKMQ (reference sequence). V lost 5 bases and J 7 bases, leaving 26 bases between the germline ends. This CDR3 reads CASSIFPVRDSYDGELFF. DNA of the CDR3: TGTGCCAGCAGCATCTTTCCCGTCCGGGACTCGTACGACGGGGAGCTGTTTTTT.

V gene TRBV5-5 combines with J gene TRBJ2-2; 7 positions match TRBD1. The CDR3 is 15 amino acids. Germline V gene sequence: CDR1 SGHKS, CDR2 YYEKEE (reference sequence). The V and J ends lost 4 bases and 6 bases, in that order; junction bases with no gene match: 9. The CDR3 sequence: CASSSRQGRAGELFF. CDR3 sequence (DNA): TGTGCCAGCAGCAGCCGACAGGGTAGGGCCGGGGAGCTGTTTTTT.

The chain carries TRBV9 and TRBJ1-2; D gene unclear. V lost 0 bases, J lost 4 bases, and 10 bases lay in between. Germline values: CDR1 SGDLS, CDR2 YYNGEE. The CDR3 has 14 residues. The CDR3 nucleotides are TGTGCCAGCAGCGTAGGTGACAATACCTATGGCTACACCTTC. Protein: CASSVGDNTYGYTF.